This TCR beta chain derives from a study of shared clonotypes between healthy human individuals. The CDR3 sequence is 15 residues long. Trimming shortened V by 2 bases and J by 5 bases, and 14 bases separated the two germline ends. Germline values: CDR1 SGHNT, CDR2 YYREEE (reference sequence). Profiled with immunoSEQ multiplex PCR; TCRdb holds only in-frame clones, not every one. Seen here are 2,500,000 or so clones, roughly 92% observed once, and the top ten hold around 0.35%. Sequencing was done on a sample of naive CD4+ T cells from PBMCs. The subset: CD45RA+ positively selected. This rearrangement joins TRBV5-4 to TRBJ2-1; D unresolved. The clonotype originates from a young man in good health. Some clones in this sample may be carry-over from other donors' samples. The CDR3: CASSFPPRPHNEQFF. The CDR3 region has the DNA TGTGCCAGCAGCTTCCCCCCCCGTCCCCACAATGAGCAGTTCTTC.